Below, 24 T cell receptor beta chains from the same sample are listed, as sequenced in a study of vaccination effects on CD4 cells after COVID-19. Within the ViraFEST assay, antigen-specific CD4+ T cells underwent expansion with viral peptide pools prior to sequencing. A roughly ten-day culture period preceded the isolation of CD4+ T cells. The participants, recipients of two vaccine doses, got either BNT162b2 or mRNA-1273. TCRdb keeps only in-frame clones here, not all; method: immunoSEQ multiplex PCR. The sample carries 75,000 or so clones, 60% to 85% recorded once. Their antigens are not known. Source: CD4+ T cells from PBMCs cultured with HCoV-OC43 spike peptides, taken after COVID-19 vaccination. Subset denoted: HCoV-OC43 spike overlapping peptide pool stimulation. The receptors stem from a human donor who received a COVID-19 vaccine.

This clone has just one count. The chain carries TRBV6-6 and TRBJ1-5; weak D call: TRBD1 (6 bases). The V gene's germline CDR1 is MNHNY and CDR2 SVGAGI (reference sequence). Deletions cut 0 bases from V and 7 bases from J, with 13 bases between. The CDR3 is made up of 15 amino acids. CDR3 amino acids: CASSYSGGRGQPQHF. DNA of the CDR3: TGTGCCAGCAGTTACTCAGGGGGGCGAGGCCAGCCCCAGCATTTT.

The chain employs TRBV7-3 and TRBJ2-5; D ambiguous. The CDR3 totals 12 residues. Germline V gives CDR1 SGHTA, CDR2 FQGTGA. V shed 4 bases and J shed 7 bases, with 10 bases lying between them. The CDR3 sequence is CASSSPPGTQYF. CDR3 DNA: TGTGCCAGCAGCTCCCCTCCCGGGACCCAGTACTTC.

There are a few counts of this clone. The V and J genes are TRBV11-2 and TRBJ2-7; TRBD1 matches at 8 bases. The CDR3 covers 15 residues. The germline gives CDR1 SGHAT, CDR2 FQNNGV. The V and J ends lost 0 bases and 10 bases, in that order; junction bases with no gene match: 11. This CDR3 is CASSLDSATGVVQYV. The CDR3, as DNA: TGTGCCAGCAGCTTAGATTCGGCGACAGGGGTTGTACAGTACGTC.

This chain links TRBV7-9 with TRBJ1-1; no definite D call. Trimming took 0 bases from V and 7 from J, leaving 9 bases between them. CDR3 length: 13 amino acids. CDR1 and CDR2 from the germline V gene are SEHNR and FQNEAQ (reference sequence). The CDR3 sequence: CASSLAPGDEAFF. The CDR3 DNA reads TGTGCCAGCAGCTTAGCGCCTGGGGATGAAGCTTTCTTT. Together with reference TRBV7-9 and TRBJ1-1, the CDR3 gives the full variable domain: DTGVSQNPRHKITKRGQNVTFRCDPISEHNRLYWYRQTLGQGPEFLTYFQNEAQLEKSRLLSDRFSAERPKGSFSTLEIQRTEQGDSAMYLCASSLAPGDEAFFGQGTRLTVV.

The genes are TRBV19 and TRBJ1-1, with D perhaps matching TRBD1 (6 bases). This CDR3 is 12 amino acids long. The germline CDR1 and CDR2 sequences are LNHDA and SQIVND (reference sequence). The ends were cut back, 7 bases at V and 5 bases at J, with 11 bases in the middle. CDR3 loop: CASIRGETEAFF. The CDR3, as DNA: TGTGCCAGTATCAGGGGAGAAACTGAAGCTTTCTTT.

V is TRBV19 and J is TRBJ2-1, with 14 bases fitting TRBD2. Germline lookup yields CDR1 LNHDA and CDR2 SQIVND (reference sequence). This CDR3 has 17 residues. With 4 bases clipped from V and 4 bases from J, the junction kept 6 bases outside the gene matches. CDR3 bases: TGTGCCAGTAGTAAACCACGGACTAGCGGGGGGTACAATGAGCAGTTCTTC. Translation gives CASSKPRTSGGYNEQFF.

V gene TRBV6-5 combines with J gene TRBJ1-4; the D gene is possibly TRBD1 (6 bases). The CDR3 sequence is 14 residues long. The germline V gene has CDR1 MNHEY and CDR2 SVGAGI. V dropped 5 bases and J dropped 4 bases, with 11 bases sitting between them. The CDR3 DNA is TGTGCCAGCAGTCTAACAGGGTTTAATGAAAAACTGTTTTTT. Its translation is CASSLTGFNEKLFF.

The chain combines TRBV5-1 with TRBJ2-5; 8 bases are a match to TRBD2. The CDR3 covers 16 residues. The V and J ends lost 4 bases and 2 bases, in that order; junction bases with no gene match: 10. The germline gives CDR1 SGHRS, CDR2 YFSETQ. In nucleotides, the CDR3 is TGCGCCAGCAGCCGCTGGGGTAGCGGGGTACAAGAGACCCAGTACTTC. Protein product: CASSRWGSGVQETQYF.

V gene TRBV7-2 combines with J gene TRBJ1-1; D is uncertain. CDR3 length: 12 amino acids. V was cut by 2 bases and J by 6 bases, with 7 bases left in between. Germline assignment: CDR1 SGHTA and CDR2 FQGNSA. This CDR3 reads CASSLPFSEAFF. CDR3 nucleotide sequence: TGTGCCAGCAGCTTACCTTTTTCTGAAGCTTTCTTT.

V and J are TRBV5-1 and TRBJ2-7; TRBD1 is a possible D gene (5 bases). Germline lookup yields CDR1 SGHRS and CDR2 YFSETQ. There are 15 residues in the CDR3. V dropped 0 bases and J dropped 6 bases, with 16 bases sitting between them. The CDR3 sequence is CASSLGLQGFGEQYV. The CDR3, as DNA: TGCGCCAGCAGCTTGGGTCTCCAGGGTTTTGGCGAGCAGTACGTC.

The chain is built from TRBV7-8 and TRBJ2-1, with a tentative D call TRBD1 (5 bases). Germline V gene sequence: CDR1 SGHVS, CDR2 FQNEAQ. Trimming pared 5 bases from V and 4 bases from J, leaving 12 bases between. The CDR3 totals 14 residues. CDR3 sequence (DNA): TGTGCCAGCAGCCCCACCACAGGATACAATGAGCAGTTCTTC. This translates into CASSPTTGYNEQFF.

The table lists this clone with a count of one. The chain uses TRBV18 and TRBJ2-6; 8 nucleotides match TRBD1. The CDR3 extends over 17 amino acids. The V segment lost 3 bases and the J segment 4 bases; nucleotides outside the gene matches: 8. Germline-derived CDR1 and CDR2 are KGHSH and LQKENI. The CDR3 here is CASSPEQTGVGANVLTF. CDR3 nucleotide sequence: TGTGCCAGCTCACCCGAACAGACAGGGGTAGGGGCCAACGTCCTGACTTTC.

The rearrangement links TRBV19 to TRBJ2-3; a possible D gene is TRBD1 (6 bases). Per the germline V gene, CDR1 is LNHDA and CDR2 is SQIVND (reference sequence). Trimming left V 6 bases short and J 1 base short, with 11 bases between. The CDR3 covers 14 residues. CDR3 sequence reads: CASSPGHGTDTQYF. CDR3 nucleotide sequence: TGTGCCAGTAGCCCGGGACACGGCACAGATACGCAGTATTTT.

J is TRBJ1-2 and V is TRBV18; D is possibly TRBD1 (5 bases). This CDR3 contains 15 residues. V lost 1 base, J lost 2 bases, and 11 bases lay in between. The germline V gene encodes CDR1 KGHSH and CDR2 LQKENI. As DNA, the CDR3 is TGTGCCAGCTCACCACAGGGGAAAGGGAACTATGGCTACACCTTC. Protein sequence: CASSPQGKGNYGYTF.

This clone was found a few times. This chain links TRBV10-3 with TRBJ2-1, with D possibly TRBD1 on 5 matching bases. Germline-derived CDR1 and CDR2 are ENHRY and SYGVKD. V was pared by 4 bases and J by 10 bases, with 11 bases between. This CDR3 region has 12 residues. The DNA of the CDR3 is TGTGCCATCAGTGTAGTAGCAGGGGAGCAGTTCTTC. Translated, it gives CAISVVAGEQFF.

The chain employs TRBV2 and TRBJ2-4; 8 positions match TRBD2. Germline V gene lookup returns CDR1 SNHLY and CDR2 FYNNEI. The CDR3 consists of 16 residues. V trimming: 6 bases; J trimming: 0 bases; junction bases outside the gene matches: 7. CDR3 in amino acids: CASRPRLAIAKNIQYF. CDR3 nucleotides: TGTGCCAGCAGGCCCCGACTAGCGATAGCCAAAAACATTCAGTACTTC.

The rearrangement joins TRBV18 to TRBJ1-3, with D unresolved. Germline CDR1 reads KGHSH; CDR2 reads LQKENI. V was cut by 2 bases and J by 0 bases, with 11 bases left in between. The CDR3 runs to 16 residues. This chain's CDR3 is CASSPNPPSSGNTIYF. The CDR3 DNA sequence: TGTGCCAGCTCACCAAATCCCCCCAGCTCTGGAAACACCATATATTTT.

The CDR3 coding sequence is TGTGCCATCAGTGAGTCCCTGGCTGAGCAGTACGTC. As protein: CAISESLAEQYV. The chain has TRBV10-3 and TRBJ2-7; D uncertain. The length of the CDR3 is 12 residues. Germline loops: CDR1 ENHRY, CDR2 SYGVKD. V dropped 0 bases and J dropped 7 bases, with 7 bases sitting between them.

The rearrangement uses TRBV10-1 and TRBJ1-2; no firm D call. The CDR3 length is 10 residues. Germline V gene data show CDR1 as WNHNN and CDR2 as SYGVQD (reference sequence). The ends were cut back, 10 bases at V and 9 bases at J, with 12 bases in the middle. CDR3 nucleotides: TGCGCCACAGAACTTGTTTGCTACACCTTC. Its protein is CATELVCYTF.

This sequence joins TRBV3-1 (or the pseudogene TRBV3-2) and TRBJ2-2; no clear D. Trimming cost V 0 bases and J 4 bases, with 9 bases left between them. Germline-derived CDR1 and CDR2 are LGHDT and YNNKEL (reference sequence). The CDR3 sequence is 15 residues long. The CDR3 sequence: CASSQEGRITGELFF. As DNA, the CDR3 is TGTGCCAGCAGCCAAGAGGGAAGGATCACCGGGGAGCTGTTTTTT.

V is TRBV6-1 and J is TRBJ1-5; 7 positions match TRBD1. Germline-derived CDR1 and CDR2 are MNHNS and SASEGT. Trimming cost V 4 bases and J 0 bases; bases outside gene matches: 6. The CDR3 extends over 16 amino acids. In DNA, the CDR3 is TGTGCCAGCAGTGGACACAGGGGATATAGCAATCAGCCCCAGCATTTT. Protein: CASSGHRGYSNQPQHF.

The V call is TRBV7-2, the J call TRBJ1-2; no firm D call. The CDR3 totals 17 residues. Deletions cut 2 bases from V and 0 bases from J, with 16 bases between. Germline V gene data show CDR1 as SGHTA and CDR2 as FQGNSA. As DNA, the CDR3 is TGTGCCAGCAGCTTATACGTATCGGGGAGCACTAACTATGGCTACACCTTC. The encoded protein is CASSLYVSGSTNYGYTF.

This rearrangement joins TRBV4-1 to TRBJ1-2, with 10 bases aligning to TRBD1. Germline values: CDR1 MGHRA, CDR2 YSYEKL. V lost 4 bases to trimming and J lost 4 bases; unmatched junction nucleotides: 9. The CDR3 runs 16 residues. In DNA form, the CDR3 reads TGCGCCAGCAGCCCCTATTTTGGACAGGGGGGCTATGGCTACACCTTC. This encodes CASSPYFGQGGYGYTF.

The genes are TRBV12-5 and TRBJ2-3; TRBD1 might be the D (6 bases). V was clipped by 2 bases and J by 0 bases, with 18 bases between them. This CDR3 is built from 18 residues. Germline V lookup: CDR1 LGHNT, CDR2 FRNRAP. In nucleotides, the CDR3 is TGTGCTAGTGGTTTGACAACCGATGGGACAACTAGCACAGATACGCAGTATTTT. This sequence encodes CASGLTTDGTTSTDTQYF.